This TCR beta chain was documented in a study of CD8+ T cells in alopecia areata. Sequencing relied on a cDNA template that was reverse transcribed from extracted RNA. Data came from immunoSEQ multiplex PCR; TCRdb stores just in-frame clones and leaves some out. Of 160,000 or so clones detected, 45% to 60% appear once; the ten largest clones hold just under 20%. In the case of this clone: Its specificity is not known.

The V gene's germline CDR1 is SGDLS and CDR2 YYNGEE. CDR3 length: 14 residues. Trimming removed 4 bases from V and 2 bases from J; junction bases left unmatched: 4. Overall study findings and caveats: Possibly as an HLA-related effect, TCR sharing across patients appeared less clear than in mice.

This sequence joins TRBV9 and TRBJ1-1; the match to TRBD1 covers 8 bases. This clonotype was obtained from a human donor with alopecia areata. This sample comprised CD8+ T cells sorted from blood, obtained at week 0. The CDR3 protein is CASSLTGVNTEAFF. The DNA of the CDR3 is TGTGCCAGCAGCTTGACAGGGGTTAACACTGAAGCTTTCTTT.